One sample yielded the 32 T cell receptor beta chains listed below, sequenced in a study of CD8 T cells in ankylosing spondylitis. MiXCR was run by TCRdb on the 5' RACE reads, yielding one entry per CDR3 protein. The table lists roughly 260,000 distinct CDR3 sequences, around 20% of them singletons, with 7.5% to 9% in the top ten. Sequencing used blood, either unsorted or a sorted T cell fraction (not recorded which). Every receptor here comes from a male donor with ankylosing spondylitis or in good health (not recorded which).

CDR3 nucleotides: TGCGCCAGCAGCCAGGGACTAGATCTCGGGGAGCTGTTTTTT. This codes for CASSQGLDLGELFF. The chain is built from TRBV5-1 and TRBJ2-2, with 8 bases lining up with TRBD2. Trimming cost V 4 bases and J 7 bases; bases outside gene matches: 6. Germline CDR1 SGHRS, CDR2 YFSETQ. The CDR3 contains 14 residues.

The rearrangement links TRBV7-6 to TRBJ2-5, with 8 bases identical to TRBD2. Germline trimming cut 5 bases from V and 0 bases from J; bases unmatched to any gene: 5. Per germline, CDR1 SGHVS and CDR2 FNYEAQ. The CDR3 runs 15 residues. CDR3 sequence: CASSPIAGYQETQYF. In nucleotides, the CDR3 is TGTGCCAGCAGCCCCATAGCGGGGTACCAAGAGACCCAGTACTTC.

This clonotype was observed a handful of times. In DNA form, the CDR3 reads TGTGCCAGCAGAGACAGGGGGTTTTCACCCCTCCACTTT. Translating it yields CASRDRGFSPLHF. This chain links TRBV12-3 or TRBV12-4 with TRBJ1-6; 9 nucleotides line up with TRBD1. The CDR3 contains 13 residues. V trimming: 6 bases; J trimming: 9 bases; junction bases outside the gene matches: 3.

In DNA form, the CDR3 reads TGCGCCAGCAGCCCGGGACAGGGACTCACAGATACGCAGTATTTT. Translation gives CASSPGQGLTDTQYF. The genes are TRBV5-1 and TRBJ2-3; 9 nucleotides agree with TRBD1. CDR1 SGHRS and CDR2 YFSETQ come from the germline V gene. CDR3 size: 15 residues. V was pared by 4 bases and J by 2 bases, with 5 bases of the junction left unmatched.

This clonotype was counted a few times. This chain uses TRBV10-3 with TRBJ2-3, with 8 bases fitting TRBD1. In germline, CDR1 is ENHRY, CDR2 SYGVKD. V shed 9 bases and J 5 bases; nucleotides not matched to a gene: 7. CDR3 length: 13 amino acids. The CDR3 loop reads CAMGQGALDTQYF. DNA of the CDR3: TGTGCCATGGGGCAGGGGGCTTTAGATACGCAGTATTTT.

This clonotype was recorded a few times. This chain links TRBV11-2 with TRBJ1-1; TRBD1 is a possible D gene (5 bases). The CDR3 has 14 residues. V gave up 2 bases and J gave up 4 bases, with 11 bases separating them. Germline V gene sequence: CDR1 SGHAT, CDR2 FQNNGV. CDR3 coding DNA: TGTGCCAGCAGCTTATGGGAAAGGGGCACTGAAGCTTTCTTT. Translating gives CASSLWERGTEAFF. Full variable domain (remainder filled in from reference TRBV11-2 and TRBJ1-1): EAGVAQSPRYKIIEKRQSVAFWCNPISGHATLYWYQQILGQGPKLLIQFQNNGVVDDSQLPKDRFSAERLKGVDSTLKIQPAKLEDSAVYLCASSLWERGTEAFFGQGTRLTVV.

The V call is TRBV11-2, the J call TRBJ2-1; D not resolved. Germline-derived CDR1 and CDR2 are SGHAT and FQNNGV. V shed 0 bases and J shed 0 bases, with 6 bases lying between them. The CDR3 has 15 amino acids. This CDR3 reads CASSLENPSYNEQFF. The DNA for the CDR3 is TGTGCCAGCAGCTTAGAGAATCCCTCCTACAATGAGCAGTTCTTC.

This clonotype turned up a few times. The rearrangement uses TRBV28 and TRBJ2-7; D is undetermined. CDR3 length: 15 amino acids. Germline V gives CDR1 MDHEN, CDR2 SYDVKM. With 4 bases removed from V and 2 bases from J, the gap between germline ends came to 15 bases. The CDR3 DNA reads TGTGCCAGCAGTTCCCCCGCAACGCCCCCCTACGAGCAGTACGTC. As protein: CASSSPATPPYEQYV.

This rearrangement joins TRBV6-5 to TRBJ2-3, with 8 bases that match TRBD1. With 4 bases clipped from V and 2 bases from J, the junction kept 5 bases outside the gene matches. From germline, CDR1 is MNHEY and CDR2 SVGAGI. This CDR3 comprises 15 residues. The CDR3 coding sequence is TGTGCCAGCAGTTTGGGACAGGCCCACACAGATACGCAGTATTTT. Translation gives CASSLGQAHTDTQYF.

This clonotype was picked up a small number of times. The gene calls are TRBV11-2 and TRBJ2-1; D might be TRBD1 (5 bases). Germline V gene data show CDR1 as SGHAT and CDR2 as FQNNGV. CDR3 length: 15 residues. With 0 bases removed from V and 9 bases from J, the gap between germline ends came to 15 bases. CDR3 loop: CASSLDGIKGIEQFF. The CDR3 DNA follows: TGTGCCAGCAGCTTAGACGGTATCAAGGGGATTGAGCAGTTCTTC.

There are a few counts of this clonotype. The chain combines TRBV29-1 with TRBJ1-3, with D hard to call. The length of the CDR3 is 13 residues. The V and J ends lost 2 bases and 4 bases respectively, with 9 bases between them. CDR1 is SQVTM, CDR2 ANQGSEA, per germline. DNA for the CDR3: TGCAGCGTTGAATCACAGTCCGGAAACACCATATATTTT. Protein product: CSVESQSGNTIYF. Complete variable domain (other parts from reference TRBV29-1 and TRBJ1-3): SAVISQKPSRDICQRGTSLTIQCQVDSQVTMMFWYRQQPGQSLTLIATANQGSEATYESGFVIDKFPISRPNLTFSTLTVSNMSPEDSSIYLCSVESQSGNTIYFGEGSWLTVV.

This chain's CDR3 is CASSPSSPTLITYNEQFF. CDR3 DNA sequence: TGTGCCAGCAGCCCCTCCTCTCCTACTTTAATTACCTACAATGAGCAGTTCTTC. V usage is TRBV14 and J usage is TRBJ2-1, with unresolved D. The germline V and J ends were trimmed by 4 bases and 2 bases, with 21 bases remaining between them. CDR1 is SGHDN and CDR2 is FVKESK in the germline V gene. CDR3 length equals 18 residues.

The J gene is TRBJ2-1, the V gene TRBV20-1, with 13 bases fitting TRBD2. V was clipped by 3 bases and J by 5 bases; unmatched bases: 7. The V gene's germline CDR1 is DFQATT and CDR2 SNEGSKA (reference sequence). The CDR3 is made up of 16 amino acids. CDR3 protein: CSASRRTSGRNNEQFF. The CDR3 DNA reads as TGCAGTGCTAGCCGCCGGACTAGCGGGAGAAACAATGAGCAGTTCTTC.

This clonotype was counted between two and nine times. The CDR3 sequence: CASNKQGGGLYNEQFF. CDR3 DNA sequence: TGCGCCAGCAATAAACAGGGGGGCGGCCTGTACAATGAGCAGTTCTTC. This chain links TRBV5-1 with TRBJ2-1, with 8 nucleotides matching TRBD1. CDR3 size: 16 residues. CDR1 is SGHRS and CDR2 is YFSETQ in the germline V gene. V shed 6 bases, J shed 4 bases, and the junction held 12 bases outside the gene matches.

This clonotype was seen only a few times. The J gene is TRBJ1-1, the V gene TRBV2; D remains ambiguous. V lost 6 bases and J 3 bases, leaving 11 bases between the germline ends. Germline V gives CDR1 SNHLY, CDR2 FYNNEI. The CDR3 consists of 13 residues. The CDR3 DNA follows: TGTGCCAGCAGGGTCTATACGGACACTGAAGCTTTCTTT. Residues: CASRVYTDTEAFF.

This clonotype was seen a few times. This chain uses TRBV9 with TRBJ2-5; 9 bases align to TRBD1. Trimming took 2 bases from V and 5 from J; bases not matched to a gene: 7. The germline V gene encodes CDR1 SGDLS and CDR2 YYNGEE. The CDR3 is 15 amino acids. CDR3 in DNA: TGTGCCAGCAGCGTGTCCGGGACAGGGCAGGAGACCCAGTACTTC. It encodes CASSVSGTGQETQYF. Full variable domain (rest looked up from reference TRBV9 and TRBJ2-5): DSGVTQTPKHLITATGQRVTLRCSPRSGDLSVYWYQQSLDQGLQFLIQYYNGEERAKGNILERFSAQQFPDLHSELNLSSLELGDSALYFCASSVSGTGQETQYFGPGTRLLVL.

This clonotype has a handful of counts. The chain couples TRBV6-6 to TRBJ1-4; a possible D gene is TRBD1 (6 bases). Germline V gives CDR1 MNHNY, CDR2 SVGAGI (reference sequence). V lost 6 bases, J lost 8 bases, and 13 bases lay in between. This CDR3 spans 13 amino acids. The CDR3, as DNA: TGTGCCAGCAGCAGGGGTAGCAGGGAAAAACTGTTTTTT. Protein product: CASSRGSREKLFF.

This clonotype has a count of ten or more. The gene calls are TRBV15 and TRBJ2-1; 10 bases fit TRBD2. J was trimmed by 6 bases and V by 8 bases; bases with no gene match: 10. The germline V gene encodes CDR1 LNHNV and CDR2 YYDKDF (reference sequence). CDR3 size: 15 residues. CDR3: CATDKGTSASNEQFF. Written as DNA, the CDR3 is TGTGCCACCGATAAAGGGACTAGCGCTTCCAATGAGCAGTTCTTC.

This clonotype was counted a few times. This chain joins TRBV28 and TRBJ2-4; the match to TRBD1 covers 9 bases. The CDR3 consists of 13 residues. Trimming removed 8 bases from V and 8 bases from J; junction bases left unmatched: 7. CDR1 and CDR2 (germline): MDHEN, SYDVKM. The CDR3: CASRGQGRHIQYF. The CDR3 nucleotides are TGTGCCAGCCGGGGACAGGGTAGGCACATTCAGTACTTC.

This clonotype turned up a few times. This rearrangement joins TRBV10-3 to TRBJ2-3; D gene uncertain. The ends were cut back, 1 base at V and 0 bases at J, with 11 bases in the middle. The CDR3 runs 16 residues. In germline, CDR1 is ENHRY, CDR2 SYGVKD. CDR3 coding DNA: TGTGCCATCAGTGAGTTTATGGGAACAAGCACAGATACGCAGTATTTT. It yields the protein CAISEFMGTSTDTQYF.

The chain uses TRBV2 and TRBJ1-1, with 9 positions matching TRBD1. Germline values: CDR1 SNHLY, CDR2 FYNNEI. With V trimmed by 6 bases and J by 6 bases, 8 bases remained unmatched. The CDR3 length is 14 residues. The CDR3 loop reads CASRDTQGAAEAFF. DNA for the CDR3: TGTGCCAGCAGGGACACACAGGGGGCGGCTGAAGCTTTCTTT.

Only a few counts were recorded for this clonotype. The V gene is TRBV20-1, the J gene TRBJ2-7; TRBD2 matches at 9 bases. Trimming at V came to 0 bases and at J to 2 bases, leaving 5 bases not matched to a gene. Germline lookup yields CDR1 DFQATT and CDR2 SNEGSKA (reference sequence). The CDR3 runs 15 residues. The CDR3 protein is CSAREGSSGAYEQYV. CDR3 DNA: TGCAGTGCTAGAGAGGGGTCTAGCGGGGCCTACGAGCAGTACGTC.

The V gene is TRBV28, the J gene TRBJ2-7, with 7 bases aligning to TRBD2. Germline-derived CDR1 and CDR2 are MDHEN and SYDVKM. Trimming took 4 bases from V and 2 from J; bases not matched to a gene: 11. The length of the CDR3 is 16 residues. CDR3 nucleotides: TGTGCCAGCAGTTCCCGGGGAGGGCCTAGGCCCTACGAGCAGTACGTC. It yields the protein CASSSRGGPRPYEQYV.

The genes are TRBV5-1 and TRBJ2-7; the D gene could be TRBD1 or TRBD2 (7 bases each). V lost 0 bases and J 0 bases, leaving 19 bases between the germline ends. Germline V gene data show CDR1 as SGHRS and CDR2 as YFSETQ. The CDR3 runs to 18 residues. CDR3 sequence reads: CASSLGPTGWTSSYEQYV. The CDR3 DNA is TGCGCCAGCAGCTTGGGTCCGACAGGGTGGACTAGCTCCTACGAGCAGTACGTC.

This clonotype was seen more than once but under ten times. This chain joins TRBV5-1 and TRBJ2-1; 9 bases fit TRBD1. The CDR3 runs 13 residues. Germline CDR1 and CDR2: SGHRS and YFSETQ. V was clipped by 6 bases and J by 7 bases; unmatched bases: 5. CDR3: CASIGQGLNEQFF. The DNA for the CDR3 is TGCGCCAGCATAGGACAGGGGTTGAATGAGCAGTTCTTC.

The chain uses TRBV25-1 and TRBJ2-1; 9 bases align to TRBD1. The J segment lost 2 bases and the V segment lost 2 bases, leaving 1 base of the junction unmatched. Germline V gene data show CDR1 as MGHDK and CDR2 as SYGVNS. This CDR3 spans 15 amino acids. In DNA form, the CDR3 reads TGTGCCAGCAGTGAAGGGACAGGGACCTACAATGAGCAGTTCTTC. Its protein is CASSEGTGTYNEQFF.

This clonotype was seen only once. The chain has TRBV6-4 and TRBJ2-1, with unresolved D. Germline CDR1 is MRHNA and CDR2 is SNTAGT. V was trimmed by 1 base and J by 12 bases, leaving 16 bases between them. CDR3 length: 14 residues. The CDR3 region has the DNA TGTGCCAGCAGTGACTGGAGTGGGCAATTACGGCAGTTCTTC. Protein product: CASSDWSGQLRQFF.

Only a few counts were recorded for this clonotype. V usage is TRBV5-1 and J usage is TRBJ1-2; no firm D call. This CDR3 comprises 13 residues. Trimming stripped 5 bases from V and 0 bases from J, with 8 bases between. Per germline, CDR1 SGHRS and CDR2 YFSETQ. The chain's CDR3 is CASSGDPNYGYTF. In DNA form, the CDR3 reads TGCGCCAGCAGTGGGGATCCTAACTATGGCTACACCTTC.

This clonotype was observed a few times. The J gene is TRBJ2-5, the V gene TRBV29-1; D is uncertain. Germline CDR1 and CDR2: SQVTM and ANQGSEA. V was shortened by 4 bases and J by 2 bases, with 8 bases between the two germline ends. The CDR3 has 12 amino acids. In DNA, the CDR3 is TGCAGCGTTGGCATAAAGCAAGAGACCCAGTACTTC. Translated, it gives CSVGIKQETQYF.

In this sample, this clonotype turned up a few times. This chain uses TRBV24-1 with TRBJ2-2; 12 bases agree with TRBD2. Germline values: CDR1 KGHDR, CDR2 SFDVKD. The junction had 2 bases not matched to a gene; V was cut back by 10 bases and J by 3 bases. The length of the CDR3 is 14 residues. CDR3 sequence: CATRTSGDTGELFF. CDR3 bases: TGTGCCACGCGGACTAGCGGGGACACCGGGGAGCTGTTTTTT.

The table lists this clonotype with a few counts. J is TRBJ2-3 and V is TRBV5-4, with 15 nucleotides matching TRBD2. Trimming at V came to 2 bases and at J to 0 bases, leaving 4 bases not matched to a gene. The CDR3 consists of 18 residues. CDR1 is SGHNT, CDR2 YYREEE, per germline (reference sequence). In DNA, the CDR3 is TGTGCCAGCAGCTTAGGGACTAGCGGGGGGACTAGCACAGATACGCAGTATTTT. Translated, it gives CASSLGTSGGTSTDTQYF. Drawing the rest from reference TRBV5-4 and TRBJ2-3, the complete variable domain is ETGVTQSPTHLIKTRGQQVTLRCSSQSGHNTVSWYQQALGQGPQFIFQYYREEENGRGNFPPRFSGLQFPNYSSELNVNALELDDSALYLCASSLGTSGGTSTDTQYFGPGTRLTVL.

Details on this clonotype: Germline and junction disagree at one end, which may indicate a read error. The genes are TRBV27 and TRBJ1-4; D gene unclear. This CDR3 spans 14 amino acids. Per the germline V gene, CDR1 is MNHEY and CDR2 is SMNVEV (reference sequence). The CDR3 protein is CTSSTGLPGEKLFF. Written as DNA, the CDR3 is TGTACCAGCAGTACCGGGCTACCCGGTGAAAAACTGTTTTTT.